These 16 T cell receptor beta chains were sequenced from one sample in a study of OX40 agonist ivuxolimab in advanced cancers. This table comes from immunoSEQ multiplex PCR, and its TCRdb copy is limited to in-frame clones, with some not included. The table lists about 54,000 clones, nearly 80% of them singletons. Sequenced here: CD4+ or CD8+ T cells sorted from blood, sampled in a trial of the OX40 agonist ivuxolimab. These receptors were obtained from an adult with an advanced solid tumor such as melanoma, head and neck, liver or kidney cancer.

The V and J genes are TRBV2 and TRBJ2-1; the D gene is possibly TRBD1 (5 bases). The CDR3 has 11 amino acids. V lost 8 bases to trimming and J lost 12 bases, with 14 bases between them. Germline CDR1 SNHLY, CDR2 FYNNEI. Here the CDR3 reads CASGAGAPQFF. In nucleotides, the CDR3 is TGTGCCAGCGGGGCCGGCGCCCCGCAGTTCTTC. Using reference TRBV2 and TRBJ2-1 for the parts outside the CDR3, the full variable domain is EPEVTQTPSHQVTQMGQEVILRCVPISNHLYFYWYRQILGQKVEFLVSFYNNEISEKSEIFDDQFSVERPDGSNFTLKIRSTKLEDSAMYFCASGAGAPQFFGPGTRLTVL.

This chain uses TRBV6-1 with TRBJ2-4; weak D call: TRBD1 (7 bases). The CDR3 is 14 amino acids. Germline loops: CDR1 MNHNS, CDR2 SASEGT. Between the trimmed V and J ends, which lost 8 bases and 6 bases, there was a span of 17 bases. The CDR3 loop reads CASDGGTALNIQYF. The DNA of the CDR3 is TGTGCCAGCGACGGAGGGACAGCTCTAAACATTCAGTACTTC.

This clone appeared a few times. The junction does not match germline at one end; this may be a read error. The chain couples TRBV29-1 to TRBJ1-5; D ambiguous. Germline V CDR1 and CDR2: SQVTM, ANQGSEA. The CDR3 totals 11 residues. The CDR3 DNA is TGCAGCGTTACCGCCGCCGGGATGACCCGTTTT. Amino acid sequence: CSVTAAGMTRF.

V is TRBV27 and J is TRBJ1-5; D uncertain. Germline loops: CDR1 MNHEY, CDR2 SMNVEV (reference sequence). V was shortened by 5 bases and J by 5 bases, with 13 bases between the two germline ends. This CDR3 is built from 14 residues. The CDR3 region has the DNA TGTGCCAGCAGTCCCAATGGCGCAGATCAGCCCCAGCATTTT. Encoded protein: CASSPNGADQPQHF.

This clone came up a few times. CDR3 amino acids: CASSPRTGGNSPLHF. Written as DNA, the CDR3 is TGTGCCAGCAGCCCTCGGACAGGCGGAAATTCACCCCTCCACTTT. J is TRBJ1-6 and V is TRBV7-2; 7 bases fit TRBD1. The CDR3 is 15 residues long. The J segment lost 7 bases and the V segment lost 5 bases, leaving 8 bases of the junction unmatched. Germline assignment: CDR1 SGHTA and CDR2 FQGNSA.

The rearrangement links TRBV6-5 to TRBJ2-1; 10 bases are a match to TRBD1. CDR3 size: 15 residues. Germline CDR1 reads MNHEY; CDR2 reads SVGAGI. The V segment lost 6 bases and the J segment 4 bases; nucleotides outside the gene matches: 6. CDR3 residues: CASRTGGPPYNEQFF. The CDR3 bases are TGTGCCAGCAGGACAGGGGGCCCCCCATACAATGAGCAGTTCTTC.

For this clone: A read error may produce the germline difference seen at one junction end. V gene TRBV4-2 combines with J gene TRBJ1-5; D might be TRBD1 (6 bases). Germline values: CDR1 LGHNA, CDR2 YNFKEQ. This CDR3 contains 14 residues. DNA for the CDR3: TGTGCCAGCACCCAAGGGGGTAGCAATCAGCCCCAGCATTTT. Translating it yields CASTQGGSNQPQHF.

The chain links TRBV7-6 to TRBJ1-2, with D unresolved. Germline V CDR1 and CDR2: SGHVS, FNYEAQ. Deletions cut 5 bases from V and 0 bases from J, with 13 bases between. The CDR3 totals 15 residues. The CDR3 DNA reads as TGTGCCAGCAGCCCTGACACAAATCCTAACTATGGCTACACCTTC. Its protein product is CASSPDTNPNYGYTF. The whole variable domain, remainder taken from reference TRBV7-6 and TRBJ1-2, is GAGVSQSPRYKVTKRGQDVALRCDPISGHVSLYWYRQALGQGPEFLTYFNYEAQQDKSGLPNDRFSAERPEGSISTLTIQRTEQRDSAMYRCASSPDTNPNYGYTFGSGTRLTVV.

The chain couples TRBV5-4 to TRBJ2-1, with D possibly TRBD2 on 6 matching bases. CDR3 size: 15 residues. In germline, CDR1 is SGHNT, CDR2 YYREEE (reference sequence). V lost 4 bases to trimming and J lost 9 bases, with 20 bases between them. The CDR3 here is CASSVGLASDFEQFF. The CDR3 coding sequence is TGTGCCAGCAGCGTGGGATTGGCTAGCGACTTTGAGCAGTTCTTC.

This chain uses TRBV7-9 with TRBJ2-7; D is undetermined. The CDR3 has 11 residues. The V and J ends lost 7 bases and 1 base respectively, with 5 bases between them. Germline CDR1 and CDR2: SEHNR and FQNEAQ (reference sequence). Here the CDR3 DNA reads TGTGCCAGCACCAGTTCCTACGAGCAGTACTTC. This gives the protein CASTSSYEQYF. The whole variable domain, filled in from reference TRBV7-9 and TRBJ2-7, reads DTGVSQNPRHKITKRGQNVTFRCDPISEHNRLYWYRQTLGQGPEFLTYFQNEAQLEKSRLLSDRFSAERPKGSFSTLEIQRTEQGDSAMYLCASTSSYEQYFGPGTRLTVT.

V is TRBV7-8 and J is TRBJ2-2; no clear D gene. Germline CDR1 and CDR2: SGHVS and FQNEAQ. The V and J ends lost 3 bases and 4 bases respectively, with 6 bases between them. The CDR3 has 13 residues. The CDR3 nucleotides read TGTGCCAGCAGCTTCGTCGGCACCGGGGAGCTGTTTTTT. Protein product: CASSFVGTGELFF.

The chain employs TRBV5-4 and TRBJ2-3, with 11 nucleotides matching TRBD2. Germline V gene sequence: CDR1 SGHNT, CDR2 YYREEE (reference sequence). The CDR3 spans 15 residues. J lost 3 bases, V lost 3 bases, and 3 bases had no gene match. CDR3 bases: TGTGCCAGCAGCTCTCCTAGCGGGAGGACAGATACGCAGTATTTT. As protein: CASSSPSGRTDTQYF.

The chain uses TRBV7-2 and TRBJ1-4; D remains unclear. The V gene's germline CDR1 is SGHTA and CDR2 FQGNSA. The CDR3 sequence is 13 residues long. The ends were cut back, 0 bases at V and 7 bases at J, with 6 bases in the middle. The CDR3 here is CASSLAGLEKLFF. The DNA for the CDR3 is TGTGCCAGCAGCTTAGCCGGTCTTGAAAAACTGTTTTTT.

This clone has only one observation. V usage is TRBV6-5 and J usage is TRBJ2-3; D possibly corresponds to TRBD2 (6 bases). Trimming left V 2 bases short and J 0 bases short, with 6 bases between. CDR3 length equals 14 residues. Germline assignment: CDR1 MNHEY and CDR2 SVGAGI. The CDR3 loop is CASSYGGSTDTQYF. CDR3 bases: TGTGCCAGCAGTTACGGGGGGAGCACAGATACGCAGTATTTT.

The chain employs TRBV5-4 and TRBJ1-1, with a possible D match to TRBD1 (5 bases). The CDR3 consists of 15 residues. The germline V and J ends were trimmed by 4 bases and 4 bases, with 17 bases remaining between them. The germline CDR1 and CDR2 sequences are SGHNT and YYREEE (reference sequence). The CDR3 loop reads CASSKPKGDSTEAFF. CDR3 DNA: TGTGCCAGCAGCAAGCCTAAGGGCGACAGCACTGAAGCTTTCTTT.

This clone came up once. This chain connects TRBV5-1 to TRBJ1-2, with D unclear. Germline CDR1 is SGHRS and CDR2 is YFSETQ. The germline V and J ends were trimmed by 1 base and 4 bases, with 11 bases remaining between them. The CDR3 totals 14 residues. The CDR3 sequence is CASSLSTGLYGYTF. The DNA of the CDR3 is TGCGCCAGCAGCTTGTCGACGGGCCTCTATGGCTACACCTTC.